This TCR beta chain comes out of a study of early T cells in non-severe SARS-CoV-2 infection (dated by TCRdb to about 2021). As for the study more broadly: Bulk RNA from unsorted whole blood was used for TCR sequencing, so alpha and beta chains could not be paired.

The library was generated by 5' RACE. For sequencing, a NextSeq 500 was employed. Unique molecular identifiers were attached to individual cDNA molecules in the TCR library protocol so that sequencing error and PCR bias could be corrected. Sequencing covered both TCR alpha and beta chains, and within each sample the abundances of alpha and beta sequences were tightly co-correlated. Per the source publication's procedure: Decombinator V4 was used to perform V gene, J gene and CDR3 annotation of TCR sequences. TCRs were defined as expanded if a significant change between any two time points was detected under a Poisson model with p below 0.0001. TCR abundances were normalised to the total number of TCRs sequenced per sample and expressed as counts per million. TRAV1-2 paired with TRAJ12, TRAJ20 or TRAJ33 defined MAIT TCRs, while TRAV10 paired with TRAJ18 defined iNKT TCRs. VDJdb, accessed on 1 November 2021, was searched for TCRs annotated for CMV, EBV and SARS-CoV-2, and TCRs annotated for more than one antigen were excluded. Clones were called with MiXCR by TCRdb after fastp trimmed the public reads at Q25, and only in-frame beta chains were retained. Rows are unified per CDR3 protein, each entry keeping the most common DNA and genes. The V and J calls follow TCRdb's processing rather than the paper's. The sample table lists 30,000 to 40,000 distinct CDR3 sequences, 5% to 6% of them with a count of one. The ten largest clones take up 6% of the sample.

Many counts were recorded for this clonotype. The antigen it recognizes is unknown. Base qualities are not provided; no much larger clone lies one nucleotide away. The CDR3 runs 14 residues from the cysteine to the phenylalanine. This entry keeps only the CDR3 DNA: 42 bases, framed from base 1. Clipping removes 1 base from V and 5 bases from J, with 1 as the unmatched junction base count. CDR1 is given as SGHVS and CDR2 as FQNEAQ, both from the germline V gene. Set within a cohort of healthcare workers in London, UK, this nested case-control study involved weekly PCR testing of nasopharyngeal swabs along with blood sampling. Between 23 and 31 March 2020, the week of the UK lockdown, healthcare workers were enrolled and then followed up weekly for as long as 16 weeks. Points the paper makes about the study in general: Matching against VDJdb was skewed toward anti-spike CD8 responses, likely underestimated virus-specific expansions, and missed private and CD4 specificities.

This receptor was obtained from an adult who was a healthcare worker with PCR-confirmed SARS-CoV-2 infection or an uninfected control (not recorded which). The rearrangement combines TRBV7-8 with TRBJ2-2; 7 bases in the junction line up with TRBD2. Sequences were derived from whole blood, sampled at baseline. The CDR3 region has the sequence CASSLVGGTGELFF. The DNA reads TGTGCCAGCAGCTTAGTCGGGGGGACCGGGGAGCTGTTTTTT.